This T cell receptor (beta chain) was found in a study of shared clonotypes between healthy human individuals. Study in general: The donor pool was made up of a couple of women and a few men aged 18 to 49.

At deep level, the assay was performed. For every subset, genomic DNA was evenly distributed across several immunoSEQ plates. TCRdb keeps only in-frame clones here, not all; method: immunoSEQ multiplex PCR. Here the sample spans some 680,000 clones, 73% being singletons. The CDR3 runs to 11 residues. V gave up 10 bases and J gave up 0 bases, with 5 bases separating them. Germline CDR1 MNHEY, CDR2 SMNVEV (reference sequence). On this clone itself: Possible read error: a much larger clone is one base away.

Sequenced input: memory CD4+ T cells sorted from blood. Subset noted: CD45RA-negative fraction. The source of this sequence is a woman aged 30 to 39 in good health. The V and J genes are TRBV27 and TRBJ2-3; D ambiguous. For the CDR3, the DNA is TGTGCCACCAGCAGCACAGATACGCAGTATTTT. Translating gives CATSSTDTQYF.